This T cell receptor (beta chain) was recorded in a study of cytomegalovirus exposure and HLA in healthy donors. Germline assignment: CDR1 SNHLY and CDR2 FYNNEI. This CDR3 contains 13 residues. V was pared by 4 bases and J by 6 bases, with 13 bases between. It was with 60 Vbeta and 13 Jbeta primers that the PCR ran. TCRdb's copy holds only in-frame clones and misses some; the assay was immunoSEQ multiplex PCR. Here the sample spans 90,000 to 100,000 clones, about 77% being singletons. This sequence joins TRBV2 and TRBJ2-7; a weak D match, TRBD2 (6 bases). This sequence was found in a woman between 40 and 50 years old in good health and CMV-seronegative. Sample: PBMCs. The chain's CDR3 is CASSGGQGGEQYF. The CDR3 DNA reads TGTGCCAGCAGTGGAGGGCAGGGAGGCGAGCAGTACTTC.